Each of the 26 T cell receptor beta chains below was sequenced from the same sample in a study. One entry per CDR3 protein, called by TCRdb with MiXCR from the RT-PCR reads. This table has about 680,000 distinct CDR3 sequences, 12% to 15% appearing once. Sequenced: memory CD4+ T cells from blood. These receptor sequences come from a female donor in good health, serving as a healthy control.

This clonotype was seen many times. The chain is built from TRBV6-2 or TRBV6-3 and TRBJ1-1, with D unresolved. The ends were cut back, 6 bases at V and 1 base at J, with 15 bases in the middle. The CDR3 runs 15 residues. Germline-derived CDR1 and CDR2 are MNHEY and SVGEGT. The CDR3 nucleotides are TGTGCCAGCAGACCACACGGAACCGGGAACACTGAAGCTTTCTTT. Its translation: CASRPHGTGNTEAFF.

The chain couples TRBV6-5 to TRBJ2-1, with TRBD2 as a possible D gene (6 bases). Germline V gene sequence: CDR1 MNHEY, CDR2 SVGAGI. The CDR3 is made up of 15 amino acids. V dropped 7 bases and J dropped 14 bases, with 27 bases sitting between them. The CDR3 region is CASTELGLDGSREFF. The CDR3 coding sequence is TGTGCCAGCACGGAGTTGGGACTGGACGGTTCCCGGGAGTTCTTC.

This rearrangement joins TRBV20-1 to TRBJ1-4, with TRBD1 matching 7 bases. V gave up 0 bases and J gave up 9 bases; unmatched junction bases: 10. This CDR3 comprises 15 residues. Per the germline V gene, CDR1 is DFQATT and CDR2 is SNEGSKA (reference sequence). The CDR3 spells CSARDPGQVGKKLFF. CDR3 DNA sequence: TGCAGTGCTAGAGACCCCGGACAGGTGGGCAAAAAACTGTTTTTT.

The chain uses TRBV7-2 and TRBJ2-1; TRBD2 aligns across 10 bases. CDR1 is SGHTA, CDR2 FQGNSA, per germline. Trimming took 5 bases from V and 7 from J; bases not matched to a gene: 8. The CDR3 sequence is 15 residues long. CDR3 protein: CASSAGLAHGNEQFF. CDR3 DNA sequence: TGTGCCAGCAGCGCGGGACTAGCGCATGGGAATGAGCAGTTCTTC.

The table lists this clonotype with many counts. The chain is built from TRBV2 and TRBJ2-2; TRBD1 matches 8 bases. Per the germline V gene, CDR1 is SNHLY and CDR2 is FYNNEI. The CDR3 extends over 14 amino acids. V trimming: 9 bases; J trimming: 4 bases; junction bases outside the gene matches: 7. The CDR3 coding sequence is TGTGCCAGGAAAGAACAGGGGGTCACCGGGGAGCTGTTTTTT. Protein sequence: CARKEQGVTGELFF.

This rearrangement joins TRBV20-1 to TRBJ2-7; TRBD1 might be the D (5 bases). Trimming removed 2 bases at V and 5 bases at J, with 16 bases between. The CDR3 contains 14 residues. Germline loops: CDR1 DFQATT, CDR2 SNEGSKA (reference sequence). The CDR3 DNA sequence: TGCAGTGCTAGATCAGGGAAGGATCGAAACGAGCAGTACTTC. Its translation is CSARSGKDRNEQYF.

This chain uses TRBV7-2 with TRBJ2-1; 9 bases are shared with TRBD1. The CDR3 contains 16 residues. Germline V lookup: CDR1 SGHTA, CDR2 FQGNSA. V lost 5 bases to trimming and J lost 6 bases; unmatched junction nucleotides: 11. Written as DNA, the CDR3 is TGTGCCAGCAGCGCTCCCGGGACAGGGAATTTCAATGAGCAGTTCTTC. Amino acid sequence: CASSAPGTGNFNEQFF.

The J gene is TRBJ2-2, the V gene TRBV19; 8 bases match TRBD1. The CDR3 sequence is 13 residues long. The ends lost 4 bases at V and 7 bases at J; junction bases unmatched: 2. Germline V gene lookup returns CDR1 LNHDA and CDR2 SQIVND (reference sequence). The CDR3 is CASSNTGGGELFF. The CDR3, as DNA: TGTGCCAGTAGTAACACAGGGGGCGGGGAGCTGTTTTTT.

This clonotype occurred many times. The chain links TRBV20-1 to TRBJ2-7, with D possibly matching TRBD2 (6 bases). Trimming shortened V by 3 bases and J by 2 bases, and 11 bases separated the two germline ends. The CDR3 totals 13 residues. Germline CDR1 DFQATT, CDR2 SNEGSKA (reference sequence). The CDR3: CSASSSVAYEQYF. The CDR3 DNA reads TGCAGTGCTAGTTCTAGCGTCGCCTACGAGCAGTACTTC.

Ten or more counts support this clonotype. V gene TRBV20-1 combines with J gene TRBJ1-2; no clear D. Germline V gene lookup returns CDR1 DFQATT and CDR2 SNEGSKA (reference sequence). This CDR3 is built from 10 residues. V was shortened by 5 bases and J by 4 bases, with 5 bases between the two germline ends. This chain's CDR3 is CSAPVYGYTF. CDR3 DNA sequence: TGCAGTGCTCCGGTCTATGGCTACACCTTC.

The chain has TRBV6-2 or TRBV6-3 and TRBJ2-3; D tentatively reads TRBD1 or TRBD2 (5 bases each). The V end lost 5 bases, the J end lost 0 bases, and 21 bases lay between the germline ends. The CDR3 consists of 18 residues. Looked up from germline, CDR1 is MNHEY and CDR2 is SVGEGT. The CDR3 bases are TGTGCCAGCAGTGCCGGGACGGTGCCTCGGAGAAGCACAGATACGCAGTATTTT. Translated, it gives CASSAGTVPRRSTDTQYF.

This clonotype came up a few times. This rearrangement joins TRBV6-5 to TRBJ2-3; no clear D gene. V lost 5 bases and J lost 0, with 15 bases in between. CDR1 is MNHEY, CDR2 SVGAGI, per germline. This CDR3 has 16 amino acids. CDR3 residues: CASSRPGGLSTDTQYF. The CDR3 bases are TGTGCCAGCAGTCGACCCGGTGGGCTGAGCACAGATACGCAGTATTTT.

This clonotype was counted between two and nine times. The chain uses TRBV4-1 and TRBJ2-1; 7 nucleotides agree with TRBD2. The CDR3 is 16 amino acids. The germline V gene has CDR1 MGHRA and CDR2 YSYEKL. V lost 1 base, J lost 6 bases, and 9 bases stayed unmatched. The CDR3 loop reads CASSQVLLAASNEQFF. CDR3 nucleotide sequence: TGCGCCAGCAGCCAAGTACTTCTAGCGGCTAGCAATGAGCAGTTCTTC.

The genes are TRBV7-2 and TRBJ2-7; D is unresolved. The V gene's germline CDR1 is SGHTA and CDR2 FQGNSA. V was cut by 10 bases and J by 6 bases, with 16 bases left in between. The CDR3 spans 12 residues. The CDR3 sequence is CATSSPPTEQYF. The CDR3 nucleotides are TGTGCCACCTCGTCCCCTCCTACCGAGCAGTACTTC.

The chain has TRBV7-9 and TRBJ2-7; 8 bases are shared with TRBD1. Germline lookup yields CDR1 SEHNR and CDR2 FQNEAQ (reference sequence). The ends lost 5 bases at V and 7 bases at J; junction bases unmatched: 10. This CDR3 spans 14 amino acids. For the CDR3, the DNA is TGTGCCAGCAGCCGAGCAGGGGGCGCGGAGGAGCAGTACTTC. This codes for CASSRAGGAEEQYF.

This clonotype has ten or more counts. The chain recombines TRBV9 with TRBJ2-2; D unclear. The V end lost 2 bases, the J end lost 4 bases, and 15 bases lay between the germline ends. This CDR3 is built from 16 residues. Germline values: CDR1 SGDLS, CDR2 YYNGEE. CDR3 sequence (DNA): TGTGCCAGCAGCGTCCGGACCGTCCGGCGCACCGGGGAGCTGTTTTTT. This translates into CASSVRTVRRTGELFF.

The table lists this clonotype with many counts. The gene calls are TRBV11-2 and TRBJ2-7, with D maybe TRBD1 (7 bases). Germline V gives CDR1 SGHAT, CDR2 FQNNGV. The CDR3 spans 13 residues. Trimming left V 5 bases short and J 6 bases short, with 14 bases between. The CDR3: CASSGGTELEQYF. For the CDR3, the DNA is TGTGCCAGCAGCGGCGGGACAGAACTCGAGCAGTACTTC.

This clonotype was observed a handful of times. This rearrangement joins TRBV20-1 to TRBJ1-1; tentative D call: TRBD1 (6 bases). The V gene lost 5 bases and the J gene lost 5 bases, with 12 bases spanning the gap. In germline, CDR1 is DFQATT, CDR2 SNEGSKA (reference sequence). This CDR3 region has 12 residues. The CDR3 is CSAGVRGTEAFF. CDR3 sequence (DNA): TGCAGTGCTGGCGTGAGGGGGACTGAAGCTTTCTTT.

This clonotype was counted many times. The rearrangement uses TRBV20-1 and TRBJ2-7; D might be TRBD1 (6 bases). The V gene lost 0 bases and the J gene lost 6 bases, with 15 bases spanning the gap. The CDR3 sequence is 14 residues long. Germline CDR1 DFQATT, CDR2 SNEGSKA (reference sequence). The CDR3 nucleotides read TGCAGTGCTAGAGAACTCTCAGGGGTCCGCGAGCAGTACTTC. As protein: CSARELSGVREQYF.

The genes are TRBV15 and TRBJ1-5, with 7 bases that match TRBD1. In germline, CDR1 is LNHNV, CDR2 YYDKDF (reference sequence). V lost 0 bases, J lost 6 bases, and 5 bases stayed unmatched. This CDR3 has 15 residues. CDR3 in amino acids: CATSRDRTGSQPQHF. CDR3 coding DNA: TGTGCCACCAGCAGAGATCGGACAGGTAGTCAGCCCCAGCATTTT.

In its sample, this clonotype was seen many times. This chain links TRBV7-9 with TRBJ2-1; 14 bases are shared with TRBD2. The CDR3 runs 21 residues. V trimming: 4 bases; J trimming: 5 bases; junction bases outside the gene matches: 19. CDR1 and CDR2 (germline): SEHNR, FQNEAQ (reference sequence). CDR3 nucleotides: TGTGCCAGCAGCTCCCAGTATCCCGGGACTAGCGGGAGTGTGGCGCACAATGAGCAGTTCTTC. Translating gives CASSSQYPGTSGSVAHNEQFF.

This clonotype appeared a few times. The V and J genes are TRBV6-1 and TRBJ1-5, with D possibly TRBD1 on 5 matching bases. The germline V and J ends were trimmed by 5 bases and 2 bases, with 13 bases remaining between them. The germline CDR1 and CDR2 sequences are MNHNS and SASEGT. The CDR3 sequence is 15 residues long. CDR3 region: CASSRLGGGNQPQHF. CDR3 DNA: TGTGCCAGCAGTCGCTTGGGGGGAGGCAATCAGCCCCAGCATTTT.

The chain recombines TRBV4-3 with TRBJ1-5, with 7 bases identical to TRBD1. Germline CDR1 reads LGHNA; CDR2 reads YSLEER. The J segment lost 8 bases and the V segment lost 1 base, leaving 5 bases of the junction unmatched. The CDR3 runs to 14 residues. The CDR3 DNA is TGCGCCAGCAGCCAAGGACAGGGCGTGGAGCCCCAGCATTTT. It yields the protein CASSQGQGVEPQHF.

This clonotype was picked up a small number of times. The CDR3 DNA reads TGTGCCAGCAGCTTATTGACTGGGGGGGAAGAGACCCAGTACTTC. It codes for CASSLLTGGEETQYF. J is TRBJ2-5 and V is TRBV11-2, with 7 positions matching TRBD2. J was trimmed by 3 bases and V by 2 bases; bases with no gene match: 6. This CDR3 contains 15 residues. Germline CDR1 is SGHAT and CDR2 is FQNNGV.

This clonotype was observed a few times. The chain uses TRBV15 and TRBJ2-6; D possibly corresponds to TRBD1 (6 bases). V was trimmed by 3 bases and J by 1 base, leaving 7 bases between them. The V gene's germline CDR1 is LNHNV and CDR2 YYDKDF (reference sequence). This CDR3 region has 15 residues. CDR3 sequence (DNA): TGTGCCACCAGCAGCAGGGGATCTGGGGCCAACGTCCTGACTTTC. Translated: CATSSRGSGANVLTF.

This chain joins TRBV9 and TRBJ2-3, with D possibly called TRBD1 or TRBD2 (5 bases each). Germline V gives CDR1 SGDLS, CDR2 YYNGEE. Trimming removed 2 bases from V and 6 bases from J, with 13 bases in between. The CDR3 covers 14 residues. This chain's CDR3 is CASSVRAGADTQYF. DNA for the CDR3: TGTGCCAGCAGCGTGAGGGCCGGGGCGGATACGCAGTATTTT.